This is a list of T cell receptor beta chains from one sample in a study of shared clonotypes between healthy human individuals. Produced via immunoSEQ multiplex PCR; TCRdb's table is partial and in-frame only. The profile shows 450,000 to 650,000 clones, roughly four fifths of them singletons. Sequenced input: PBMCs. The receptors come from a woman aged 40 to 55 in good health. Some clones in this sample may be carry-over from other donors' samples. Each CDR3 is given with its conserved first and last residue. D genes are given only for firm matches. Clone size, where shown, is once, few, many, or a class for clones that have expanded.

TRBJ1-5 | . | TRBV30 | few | TGTGCCTGGAGTTTAGGGAATCAGCCCCAGCATTTT | CAWSLGNQPQHF
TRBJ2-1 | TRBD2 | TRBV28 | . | TGTGCCACGCACCCCACATCAGCGGGAGGTTCCTACAATGAGCAGTTCTTC | CATHPTSAGGSYNEQFF
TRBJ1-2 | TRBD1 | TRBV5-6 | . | TGTGCCAGCAGCTTGGAGGACAGGGGCTATGGCTACACCTTC | CASSLEDRGYGYTF
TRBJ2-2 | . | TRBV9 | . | TGTGCCAGCAGCGGCCTCTCGGCTCGGGAGCTGTTTTTT | CASSGLSARELFF
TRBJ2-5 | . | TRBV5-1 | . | TGCGCCAGCAGCTCCCCCCCCACGGAGACCCAGTACTTC | CASSSPPTETQYF
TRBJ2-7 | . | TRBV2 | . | TGTGCCAGCAGTACAGCCCTATATTACGAGCAGTACTTC | CASSTALYYEQYF
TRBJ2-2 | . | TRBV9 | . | TGTGCCAGCAGCGTAGCCAGGTCTACCGGGGAGCTGTTTTTT | CASSVARSTGELFF
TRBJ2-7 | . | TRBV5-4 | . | TGTGCCAGCAGCTTTGATCCAGGGTCCTACGAGCAGTACTTC | CASSFDPGSYEQYF
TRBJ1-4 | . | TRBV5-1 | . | TGCGCCAGCAGAAACCGGACAGCCGAAAAACTGTTTTTT | CASRNRTAEKLFF
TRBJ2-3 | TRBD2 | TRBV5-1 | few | TGCGCCAGCAGCTTGGGACTAGCGGGAGGCATAGGCGCAGATACGCAGTATTTT | CASSLGLAGGIGADTQYF
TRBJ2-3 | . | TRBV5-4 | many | TGTGCCAGCAGCCGAATTTATAGCGGCACAGATACGCAGTATTTT | CASSRIYSGTDTQYF
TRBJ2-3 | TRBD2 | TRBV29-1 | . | TGCAGCGTTGAAACTAGCGGGGATACGCAGTATTTT | CSVETSGDTQYF
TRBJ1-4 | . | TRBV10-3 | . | TGTGCCATCAGTGAGGAGGGTGAAAAACTGTTTTTT | CAISEEGEKLFF
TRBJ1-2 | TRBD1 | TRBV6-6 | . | TGTGCCAGTCGCCTAGGGACAGAGACACACTATGGCTACACCTTC | CASRLGTETHYGYTF
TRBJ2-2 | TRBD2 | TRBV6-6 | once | TGTGCCAGCAGAGGCGGGAGGGAGGTCGGGGAGCTGTTTTTT | CASRGGREVGELFF
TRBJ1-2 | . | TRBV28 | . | TGTGCCAGCAGTTCCCCCGGCAGGAGCGGGGGCGGCTACACCTTC | CASSSPGRSGGGYTF
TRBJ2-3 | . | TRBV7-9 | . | TGTGCCAGCAGCCCGTATTCGGATACGCAGTATTTT | CASSPYSDTQYF
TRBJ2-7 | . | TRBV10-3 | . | TGTGCCATCAGTGGGGGAGGGGGCTACGAGCAGTACTTC | CAISGGGGYEQYF
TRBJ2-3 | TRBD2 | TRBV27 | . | TGTGCCAGCAGTAGGGAGGGCCGCACAGATACGCAGTATTTT | CASSREGRTDTQYF
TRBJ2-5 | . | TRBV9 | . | TGTGCCAGCAGCGTAGAGGCCCAAAAAGAGACCCAGTACTTC | CASSVEAQKETQYF
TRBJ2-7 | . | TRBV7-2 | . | TGTGCCAGCAGCTTAACCGACGGCTACGGGCAGTACTTC | CASSLTDGYGQYF
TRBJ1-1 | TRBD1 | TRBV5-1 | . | TGCGCCAGCAGCGTGACAGGGCGGACTGAAGCTTTCTTT | CASSVTGRTEAFF
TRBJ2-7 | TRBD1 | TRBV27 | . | TGTGCCAGCAGTTCACAGGGGCCCCCCTACGAGCAGTACTTC | CASSSQGPPYEQYF
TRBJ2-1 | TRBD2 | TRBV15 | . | TGTGCCACCAGCGTGACGGGACCCCATTCGGGACTAGTGGTTATTGAGCAGTTCTTC | CATSVTGPHSGLVVIEQFF
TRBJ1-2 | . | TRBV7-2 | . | TGTGCCAGCAGCTTAGACCCGCTTAACTACACCTTC | CASSLDPLNYTF
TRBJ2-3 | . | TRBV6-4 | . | TGTGCCAGCAGCCTAGAAGGGAGCACAGATACGCAGTATTTT | CASSLEGSTDTQYF
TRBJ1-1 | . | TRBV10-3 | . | TGTGCCATCAGTGGCCCCCAGAACACTGAAGCTTTCTTT | CAISGPQNTEAFF
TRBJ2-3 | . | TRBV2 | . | TGTGCCGGACAAGTTAGCAGCACAGATACGCAGTATTTT | CAGQVSSTDTQYF
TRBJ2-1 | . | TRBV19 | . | TGTGCCAGTAGTATCGGCTGGGGCTCTGACAATGAGCAGTTCTTC | CASSIGWGSDNEQFF
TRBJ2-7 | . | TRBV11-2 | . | TGTGCCAGCAGCGGATACAGGGATCTCTACGAGCAGTACTTC | CASSGYRDLYEQYF
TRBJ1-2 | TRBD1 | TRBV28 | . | TGTGCCAGCAGTTCCTACAAGACAGGGGATGGCTACACCTTC | CASSSYKTGDGYTF
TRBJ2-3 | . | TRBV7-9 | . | TGTGCCAGCCACAACGAGCCGCAGTATTTT | CASHNEPQYF
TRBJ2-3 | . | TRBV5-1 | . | TGCGCCAGCAGCCTCCAGGACGGACGCACAGATACGCAGTATTTT | CASSLQDGRTDTQYF
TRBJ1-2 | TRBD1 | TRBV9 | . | TGTGCCAGCAGCCCCCGACAGGGAACTTTGTATGGCTACACCTTC | CASSPRQGTLYGYTF
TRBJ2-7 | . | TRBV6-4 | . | TGTGCCAGCAGCCGCCGACAGGTTTACGAGCAGTACTTC | CASSRRQVYEQYF
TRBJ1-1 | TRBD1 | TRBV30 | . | TGTGCCTGGAGGCCCGGGACAGGTCCCACTGAAGCTTTCTTT | CAWRPGTGPTEAFF
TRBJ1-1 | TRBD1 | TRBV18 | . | TGTGCCAGCTCATCGTTAACAGGGGTACTGAACACTGAAGCTTTCTTT | CASSSLTGVLNTEAFF
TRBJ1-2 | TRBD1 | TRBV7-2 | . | TGTGCCAGCAGCACAGGGGTCGGCTATGGCTACACCTTC | CASSTGVGYGYTF
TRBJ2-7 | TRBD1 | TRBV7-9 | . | TGTGCCAGCAGCTACTACCGGGACAGAGCCTACGAGCAGTACTTC | CASSYYRDRAYEQYF
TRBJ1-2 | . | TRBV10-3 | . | TGTGCCATCAGGGAAACGACAGATTCCATCTATGGCTACACCTTC | CAIRETTDSIYGYTF
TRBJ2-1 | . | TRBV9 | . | TGTGCCAGCAGCGAGGGGATGAGTGAGCAGTTCTTC | CASSEGMSEQFF
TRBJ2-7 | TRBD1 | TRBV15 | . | TGTGCCACCAGCAGAGAGACAGGGGGTTCCTACGAGCAGTACTTC | CATSRETGGSYEQYF
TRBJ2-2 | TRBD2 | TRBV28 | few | TGTGCCAGCAGTAGCGGGGGCGCGAACACCGGGGAGCTGTTTTTT | CASSSGGANTGELFF
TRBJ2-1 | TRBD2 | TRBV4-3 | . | TGCGCCAGCAGCCAATCGAGCGGGAGCTACAATGAGCAGTTCTTC | CASSQSSGSYNEQFF
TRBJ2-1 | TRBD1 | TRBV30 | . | TGTGCCTGGACCCGCCGGGACAGGGTCAGAAATGAGCAGTTCTTC | CAWTRRDRVRNEQFF
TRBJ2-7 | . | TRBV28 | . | TGTGCCAGCACAGGCAGGGCTAACTACGAGCAGTACTTC | CASTGRANYEQYF
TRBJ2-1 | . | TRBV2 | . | TGTGCCAGCAGAGGCGGGCTGTCACCCTACAATGAGCAGTTCTTC | CASRGGLSPYNEQFF
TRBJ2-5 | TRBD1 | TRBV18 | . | TGTGCCAGCTCTCGGGAAAGGGGGCTGGAGACCCAGTACTTC | CASSRERGLETQYF
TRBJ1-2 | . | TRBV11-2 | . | TGTGCCAGCAGTAAAGTTCCGGGGAGGTACGAGTATGGCTACACCTTC | CASSKVPGRYEYGYTF
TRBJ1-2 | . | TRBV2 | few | TGTGCCAGCAGTGCTAACGGGATTTCAGCCGGCTACACCTTC | CASSANGISAGYTF
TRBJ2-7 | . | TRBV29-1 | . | TGCAGCGTTGCCGGGAGAATGGGATCCTACGAGCAGTACTTC | CSVAGRMGSYEQYF
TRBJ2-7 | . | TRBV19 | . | TGTGCCAGTAGTAATCGGGAGACCTACTACGAGCAGTACTTC | CASSNRETYYEQYF
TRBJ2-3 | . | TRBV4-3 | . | TGCGCCAGCAGCCAAGTCTCGGATCCAGATACGCAGTATTTT | CASSQVSDPDTQYF
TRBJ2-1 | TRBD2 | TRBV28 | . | TGTGCCAGCAGTCGGGGGGGGGCGCCCTACAATGAGCAGTTCTTC | CASSRGGAPYNEQFF
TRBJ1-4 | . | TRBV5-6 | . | TGTGCCAGCAGCTTGAGGTTCGGCGCAGGGTGGAAACTGTTTTTT | CASSLRFGAGWKLFF